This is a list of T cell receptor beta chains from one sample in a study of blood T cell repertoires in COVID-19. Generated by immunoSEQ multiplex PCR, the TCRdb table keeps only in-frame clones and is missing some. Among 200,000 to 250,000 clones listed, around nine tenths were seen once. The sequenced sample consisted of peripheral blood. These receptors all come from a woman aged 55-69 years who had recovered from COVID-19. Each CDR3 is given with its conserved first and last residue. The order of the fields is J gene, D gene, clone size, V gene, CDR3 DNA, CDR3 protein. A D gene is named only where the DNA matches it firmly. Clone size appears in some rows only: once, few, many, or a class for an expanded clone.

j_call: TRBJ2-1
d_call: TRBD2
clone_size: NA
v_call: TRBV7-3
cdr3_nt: TGTGCCAGCAGCTTAAGGGGGGAGCGGGGTAACCCCAATGAGCAGTTCTTC
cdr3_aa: CASSLRGERGNPNEQFF

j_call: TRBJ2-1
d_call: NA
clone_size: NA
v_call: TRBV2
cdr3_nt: TGTGCCAGCAGTCTGTACAATGAGCAGTTCTTC
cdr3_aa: CASSLYNEQFF

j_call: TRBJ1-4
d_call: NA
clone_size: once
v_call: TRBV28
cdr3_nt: TGTGCCAGCAGCCCGCCAGTTCTTAGAGGGGAAAAACTGTTTTTT
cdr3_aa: CASSPPVLRGEKLFF

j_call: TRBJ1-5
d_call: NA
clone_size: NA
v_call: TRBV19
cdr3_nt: TGTGCCAGTAGGAGCAGGAGGGGTGACAATCAGCCCCAGCATTTT
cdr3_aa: CASRSRRGDNQPQHF

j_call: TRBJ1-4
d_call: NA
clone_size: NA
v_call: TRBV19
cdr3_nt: TGTGCCAGTAGTATCGGCCAGGGCGGAAAACTGTTTTTT
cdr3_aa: CASSIGQGGKLFF

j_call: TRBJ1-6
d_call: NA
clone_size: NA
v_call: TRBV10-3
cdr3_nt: TGTGCCATCAGAACAGGGAGTGTTTCACCCCTCCACTTT
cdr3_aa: CAIRTGSVSPLHF

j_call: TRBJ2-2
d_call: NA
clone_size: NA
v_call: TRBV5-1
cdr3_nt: TGCGCCAGCAGGGAACCCCGACAGGATAACACCGGGGAGCTGTTTTTT
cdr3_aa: CASREPRQDNTGELFF

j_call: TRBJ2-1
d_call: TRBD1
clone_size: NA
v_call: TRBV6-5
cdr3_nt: TGTGCCAGCACAGGACAGGGCTACAATGAGCAGTTCTTC
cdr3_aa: CASTGQGYNEQFF

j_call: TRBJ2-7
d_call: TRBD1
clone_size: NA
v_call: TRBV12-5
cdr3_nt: TGTGCTAGTGGTCGGGACAGCGGCTACGAGCAGTACTTC
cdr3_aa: CASGRDSGYEQYF

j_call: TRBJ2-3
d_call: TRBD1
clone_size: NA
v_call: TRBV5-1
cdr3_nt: TGCGCCAGCAGCTTGATGACAGGGGGCTCAGATACGCAGTATTTT
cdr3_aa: CASSLMTGGSDTQYF

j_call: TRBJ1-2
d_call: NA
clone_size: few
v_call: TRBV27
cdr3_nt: TGTGCCAGCAGTCCTACCGGGAGGAATGGCTACACCTTC
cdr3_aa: CASSPTGRNGYTF

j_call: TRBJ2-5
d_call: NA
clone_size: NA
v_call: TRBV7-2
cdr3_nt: TGTGCCAGCAGCTTAGGAGGGGGTCAATCTGGGACCCAGTACTTC
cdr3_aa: CASSLGGGQSGTQYF

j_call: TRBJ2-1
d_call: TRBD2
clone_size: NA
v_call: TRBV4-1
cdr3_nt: TGCGCCAGCAGCCAAAAAGGGACTAGCGGATCCAATGAGCAGTTCTTC
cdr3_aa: CASSQKGTSGSNEQFF

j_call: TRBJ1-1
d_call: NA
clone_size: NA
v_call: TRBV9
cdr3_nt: TGTGCCAGCACCCCCAGGGGGAACACTGAAGCTTTCTTT
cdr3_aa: CASTPRGNTEAFF

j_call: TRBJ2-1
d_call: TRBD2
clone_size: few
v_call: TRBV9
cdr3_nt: TGTGCCAGCAGCGCCGGGGGGGGACACCACAATGAGCAGTTCTTC
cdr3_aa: CASSAGGGHHNEQFF

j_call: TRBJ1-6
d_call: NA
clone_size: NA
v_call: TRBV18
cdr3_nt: TGTGCCAGCTCACCAGACGGACAGCAGTCACCCCTCCACTTT
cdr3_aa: CASSPDGQQSPLHF

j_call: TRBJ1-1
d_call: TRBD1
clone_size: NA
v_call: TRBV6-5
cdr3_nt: TGTGCCAGCAGTTACGGTTTAAGGGGGCTAGACACTGAAGCTTTCTTT
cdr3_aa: CASSYGLRGLDTEAFF

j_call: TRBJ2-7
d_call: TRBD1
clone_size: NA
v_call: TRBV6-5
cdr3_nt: TGTGCCAGCGGCAGGGGGTACGAGCAGTACTTC
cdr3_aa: CASGRGYEQYF

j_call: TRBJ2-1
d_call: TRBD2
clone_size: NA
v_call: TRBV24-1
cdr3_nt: TGTGCCACCCGCGGACTAGCGGGGGCCAATGAGCAGTTCTTC
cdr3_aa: CATRGLAGANEQFF

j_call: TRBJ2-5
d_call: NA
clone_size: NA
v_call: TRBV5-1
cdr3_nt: TGCGCCAGCAGCCGTCGACAGACCCAAGAGACCCAGTACTTC
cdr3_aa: CASSRRQTQETQYF

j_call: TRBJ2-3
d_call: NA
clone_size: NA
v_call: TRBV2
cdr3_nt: TGTGCCAGCAGATCCCTAGGGGGGGCTGTCTCTAGCACAGATACGCAGTATTTT
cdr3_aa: CASRSLGGAVSSTDTQYF

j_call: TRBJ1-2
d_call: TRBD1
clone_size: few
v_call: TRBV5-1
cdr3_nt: TGCGCCAGCAGCCCGGGACAGGGGAATGGCTACACCTTC
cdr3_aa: CASSPGQGNGYTF

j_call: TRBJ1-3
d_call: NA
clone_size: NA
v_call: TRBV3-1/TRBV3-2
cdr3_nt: TGTGCCAGCAGCTTACGCGGAGCCAGGGCTGGAAACACCATATATTTT
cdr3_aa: CASSLRGARAGNTIYF